The 14 T cell receptor beta chains below all came from one sample that was sequenced in a study of T-cell memory formation after mild COVID-19. From the 5' RACE reads, TCRdb called clonotypes with MiXCR, one entry per CDR3 protein. The sample consists of about half a million distinct CDR3 sequences, 15% to 20% of them appearing once. The sample consisted of PBMCs or a T cell subset sorted from them (not recorded which). These receptors all come from an adult woman who had mild COVID-19 (a few samples of this study predate the infection). Cell type and time point are not known.

The V gene is TRBV5-5, the J gene TRBJ1-5; possibly TRBD1 for D (6 bases). The V and J ends lost 4 bases and 8 bases respectively, with 22 bases between them. The germline V gene has CDR1 SGHKS and CDR2 YYEKEE (reference sequence). The CDR3 is made up of 16 amino acids. The DNA of the CDR3 is TGTGCCAGCAGCGCGAGGCAGGGGACTGTTTTTGAGCCCCAGCATTTT. Its translation is CASSARQGTVFEPQHF.

The rearrangement uses TRBV3-1 and TRBJ2-5, with D perhaps matching TRBD2 (7 bases). The V gene's germline CDR1 is LGHDT and CDR2 YNNKEL (reference sequence). The ends were cut back, 1 base at V and 4 bases at J, with 16 bases in the middle. This CDR3 is 16 amino acids long. The CDR3 DNA reads as TGTGCCAGCAGCCAAGGGGGAGGGGGTGTAGTAGAGACCCAGTACTTC. As protein: CASSQGGGGVVETQYF.

Only a few counts were recorded for this clonotype. The chain recombines TRBV5-1 with TRBJ2-3; D tentatively reads TRBD1 or TRBD2 (6 bases each). Germline CDR1 reads SGHRS; CDR2 reads YFSETQ. Trimming removed 5 bases at V and 5 bases at J, with 18 bases between. The CDR3 loop spans 15 amino acids. Here the CDR3 reads CASSLVGGQGDTQYF. CDR3 sequence (DNA): TGCGCCAGCAGTTTAGTCGGGGGCCAAGGAGATACGCAGTATTTT.

The chain joins TRBV5-1 to TRBJ2-3; D possibly corresponds to TRBD1 (6 bases). With 2 bases removed from V and 1 base from J, the gap between germline ends came to 17 bases. The germline gives CDR1 SGHRS, CDR2 YFSETQ. The CDR3 contains 17 residues. CDR3 in DNA: TGCGCCAGCAGCTTTATCCCACAGGGTCGGGGCACAGATACGCAGTATTTT. Protein: CASSFIPQGRGTDTQYF.

This clonotype was observed a few times. This chain uses TRBV12-3 or TRBV12-4 with TRBJ1-4; the D gene is possibly TRBD1 (5 bases). There are 15 residues in the CDR3. The V end was cut by 6 bases, the J end by 4 bases, with 15 bases between. The CDR3 reads CASRGRHLVNEKLFF. DNA of the CDR3: TGTGCCAGCAGGGGGCGACATTTAGTTAATGAAAAACTGTTTTTT.

This clonotype came up a few times. This chain joins TRBV28 and TRBJ1-1; TRBD1 aligns across 11 bases. The length of the CDR3 is 15 residues. V trimming: 6 bases; J trimming: 5 bases; junction bases outside the gene matches: 8. Germline CDR1 reads MDHEN; CDR2 reads SYDVKM. CDR3 bases: TGTGCCAGCAGACCTCGGACAGGGGGCCGGACTGAAGCTTTCTTT. Its protein is CASRPRTGGRTEAFF.

The J gene is TRBJ1-2, the V gene TRBV7-9; D unresolved. CDR1 is SEHNR, CDR2 FQNEAQ, per germline (reference sequence). The CDR3 totals 13 residues. Trimming removed 4 bases at V and 6 bases at J, with 12 bases between. The CDR3 DNA is TGTGCCAGCAGCTACAGCACACGGGATGGCTACACCTTC. This encodes CASSYSTRDGYTF.

CDR3 protein: CSVTRAGAPYEQYF. The CDR3 DNA sequence: TGCAGCGTCACCCGGGCCGGGGCCCCCTACGAGCAGTACTTC. The chain employs TRBV29-1 and TRBJ2-7; tentatively, D is TRBD1 or TRBD2 (5 bases each). V lost 6 bases, J lost 2 bases, and 17 bases lay in between. The CDR3 extends over 14 amino acids. Looked up from germline, CDR1 is SQVTM and CDR2 is ANQGSEA.

This chain links TRBV5-1 with TRBJ1-1; tentative D call: TRBD1 (6 bases). The ends were cut back, 4 bases at V and 1 base at J, with 17 bases in the middle. The CDR3 length is 16 residues. Germline CDR1 and CDR2: SGHRS and YFSETQ. The CDR3 reads CASSREGGGPNTEAFF. CDR3 DNA sequence: TGCGCCAGCAGCCGGGAAGGAGGGGGGCCGAACACTGAAGCTTTCTTT. The variable domain in full, completed from reference TRBV5-1 and TRBJ1-1, reads KAGVTQTPRYLIKTRGQQVTLSCSPISGHRSVSWYQQTPGQGLQFLFEYFSETQRNKGNFPGRFSGRQFSNSRSEMNVSTLELGDSALYLCASSREGGGPNTEAFFGQGTRLTVV.

This rearrangement joins TRBV6-2 or TRBV6-3 to TRBJ1-6, with TRBD1 identical over 7 bases. The V segment lost 5 bases and the J segment 8 bases; nucleotides outside the gene matches: 6. From germline, CDR1 is MNHEY and CDR2 SVGEGT. CDR3 length: 14 residues. CDR3 in DNA: TGTGCCAGCAGTGCCGAGACAGGGTATTCACCCCTCCACTTT. It specifies CASSAETGYSPLHF.

V is TRBV5-1 and J is TRBJ2-3; 7 nucleotides align to TRBD1. This CDR3 comprises 13 residues. The germline V gene encodes CDR1 SGHRS and CDR2 YFSETQ. Losses at the gene ends were 4 bases for V and 6 bases for J; bases not matched to a gene: 5. DNA for the CDR3: TGCGCCAGCAGCCCGTTCAGGGGGGATACGCAGTATTTT. It specifies CASSPFRGDTQYF.

This clonotype was seen a handful of times. This sequence joins TRBV12-3 or TRBV12-4 and TRBJ2-3; 9 nucleotides match TRBD2. CDR3 length: 17 amino acids. With 0 bases clipped from V and 4 bases from J, the junction kept 8 bases outside the gene matches. CDR3 sequence: CASSLASLAGSSDTQYF. The DNA of the CDR3 is TGTGCCAGCAGTTTAGCGAGCCTAGCGGGATCATCAGATACGCAGTATTTT.

The V gene is TRBV27, the J gene TRBJ2-2; TRBD1 agrees at 7 bases. With 7 bases clipped from V and 5 bases from J, the junction kept 13 bases outside the gene matches. Germline V CDR1 and CDR2: MNHEY, SMNVEV (reference sequence). CDR3 size: 16 residues. The CDR3 sequence: CASTSATGWETGELFF. The CDR3 bases are TGTGCCAGCACGTCGGCGACAGGGTGGGAAACCGGGGAGCTGTTTTTT.

This clonotype occurred a few times. The gene calls are TRBV4-3 and TRBJ2-2; D may be TRBD2 (5 bases). CDR3 length equals 17 residues. CDR1 is LGHNA, CDR2 YSLEER, per germline. V shed 8 bases and J shed 0 bases, with 19 bases lying between them. The DNA of the CDR3 is TGCGCCAGCTCTGACCCGCGAGGGTTCGCGAACACCGGGGAGCTGTTTTTT. Amino acid sequence: CASSDPRGFANTGELFF.